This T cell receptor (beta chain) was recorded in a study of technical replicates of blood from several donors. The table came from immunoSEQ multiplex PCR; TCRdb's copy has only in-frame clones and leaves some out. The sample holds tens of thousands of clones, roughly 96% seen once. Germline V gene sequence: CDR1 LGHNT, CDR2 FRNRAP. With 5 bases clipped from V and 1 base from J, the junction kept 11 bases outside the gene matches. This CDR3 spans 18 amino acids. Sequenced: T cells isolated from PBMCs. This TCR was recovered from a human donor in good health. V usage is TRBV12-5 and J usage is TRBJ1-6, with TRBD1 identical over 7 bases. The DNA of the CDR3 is TGTGCTAGTGGTCCAGACAGGGTAAAAGGATCCTATAATTCACCCCTCCACTTT. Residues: CASGPDRVKGSYNSPLHF.